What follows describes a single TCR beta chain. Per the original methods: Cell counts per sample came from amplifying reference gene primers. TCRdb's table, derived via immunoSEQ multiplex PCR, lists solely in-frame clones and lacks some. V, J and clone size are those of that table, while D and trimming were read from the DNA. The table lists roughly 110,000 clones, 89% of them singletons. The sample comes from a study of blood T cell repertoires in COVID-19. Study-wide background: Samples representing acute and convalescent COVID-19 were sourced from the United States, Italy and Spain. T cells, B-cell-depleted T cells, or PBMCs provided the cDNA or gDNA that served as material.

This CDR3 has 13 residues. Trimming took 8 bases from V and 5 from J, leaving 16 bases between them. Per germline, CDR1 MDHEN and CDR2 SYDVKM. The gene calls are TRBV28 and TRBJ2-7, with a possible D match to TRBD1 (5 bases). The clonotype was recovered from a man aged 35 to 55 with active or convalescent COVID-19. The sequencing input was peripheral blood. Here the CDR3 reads CASRPPWGDEQYF. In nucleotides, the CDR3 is TGTGCCAGCCGTCCGCCATGGGGCGACGAGCAGTACTTC.